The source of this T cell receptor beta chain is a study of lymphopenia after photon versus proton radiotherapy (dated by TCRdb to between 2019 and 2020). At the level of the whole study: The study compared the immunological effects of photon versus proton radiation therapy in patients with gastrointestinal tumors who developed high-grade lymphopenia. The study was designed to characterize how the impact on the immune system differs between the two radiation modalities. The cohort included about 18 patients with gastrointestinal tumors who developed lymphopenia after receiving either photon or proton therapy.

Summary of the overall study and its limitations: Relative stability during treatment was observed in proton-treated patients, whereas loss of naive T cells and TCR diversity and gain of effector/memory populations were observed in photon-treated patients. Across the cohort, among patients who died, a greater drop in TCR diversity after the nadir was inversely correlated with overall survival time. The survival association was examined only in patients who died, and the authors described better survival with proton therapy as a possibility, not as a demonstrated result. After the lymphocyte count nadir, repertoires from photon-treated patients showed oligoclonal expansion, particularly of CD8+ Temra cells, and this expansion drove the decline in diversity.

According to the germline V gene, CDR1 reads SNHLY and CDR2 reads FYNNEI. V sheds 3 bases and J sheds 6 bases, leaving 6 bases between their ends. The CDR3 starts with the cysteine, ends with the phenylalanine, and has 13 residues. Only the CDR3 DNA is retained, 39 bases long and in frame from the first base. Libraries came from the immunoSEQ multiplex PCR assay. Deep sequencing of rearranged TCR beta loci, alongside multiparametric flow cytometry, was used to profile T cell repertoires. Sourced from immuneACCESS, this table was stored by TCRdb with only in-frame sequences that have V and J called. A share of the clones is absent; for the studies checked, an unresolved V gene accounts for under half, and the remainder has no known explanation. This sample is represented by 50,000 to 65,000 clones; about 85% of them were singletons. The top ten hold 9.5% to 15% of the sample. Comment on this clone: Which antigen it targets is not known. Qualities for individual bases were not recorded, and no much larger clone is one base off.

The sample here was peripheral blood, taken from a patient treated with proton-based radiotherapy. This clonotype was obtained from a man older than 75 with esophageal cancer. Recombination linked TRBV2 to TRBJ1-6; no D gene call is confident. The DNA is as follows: TGTGCCAGCAGTGACTGGTCTAATTCACCCCTCCACTTT. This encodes CASSDWSNSPLHF.